A selection of T cell receptor beta chains follows, all from one sample in a study of blood T cell repertoires in COVID-19. The data were produced by immunoSEQ multiplex PCR, yet TCRdb's version contains in-frame clones alone and is incomplete. The sample shows roughly 140,000 clones, 75% to 85% of them seen only once. The material sequenced was peripheral blood. Every receptor here comes from a man aged 60 to 69 with acute or convalescent COVID-19. The CDR3 runs from the conserved cysteine through the conserved F or W. Fields, in order: V gene, J gene, clone size, D gene, CDR3 length, CDR3 DNA, CDR3 protein. D genes are given only for firm matches. Part of the rows lack a size; the others show once, few, many or a class for expanded clones.

TRBV9	TRBJ1-6	NA	TRBD1	18	TGTGCCAGCAGCGTAGAGGACAGGGTGAGCTCCTATAATTCACCCCTCCACTTT	CASSVEDRVSSYNSPLHF
TRBV7-9	TRBJ1-6	NA	NA	14	TGTGCCAGCAGCTTAGAGGCGGGTGGGTCACCCCTCCACTTT	CASSLEAGGSPLHF
TRBV6-2/TRBV6-3	TRBJ2-7	NA	TRBD1	15	TGTGCCAGCAGTATAACCGGGACAGGGCTGTACGAGCAGTACTTC	CASSITGTGLYEQYF
TRBV3-1/TRBV3-2	TRBJ1-1	few	NA	14	TGTGCCAGCAGCCGAGTTCAGGGGAACACTGAAGCTTTCTTT	CASSRVQGNTEAFF
TRBV4-2	TRBJ1-6	NA	NA	15	TGTGCCAGCAGCCAAGGACAGGTTATCAATTCACCCCTCCACTTT	CASSQGQVINSPLHF
TRBV4-2	TRBJ2-2	NA	NA	15	TGTGCCAGCAGCCAAAAGTCGGGGAGGTCCGGGGAGCTGTTTTTT	CASSQKSGRSGELFF
TRBV5-1	TRBJ2-2	NA	TRBD1	15	TGCGCCAGCAGCTCGGGACAGGGGTACACCGGGGAGCTGTTTTTT	CASSSGQGYTGELFF
TRBV6-2/TRBV6-3	TRBJ1-1	few	NA	16	TGTGCCAGCAGTTTGAGACCGGGACAAATGAACACTGAAGCTTTCTTT	CASSLRPGQMNTEAFF
TRBV7-8	TRBJ1-1	NA	NA	12	TGTGCCAGCAGCCACAGGGTCGCTGAAGCTTTCTTT	CASSHRVAEAFF
TRBV9	TRBJ1-4	NA	NA	15	TGTGCCAGCAGCGTTTCTTCGGGACAAAATGAAAAACTGTTTTTT	CASSVSSGQNEKLFF
TRBV10-1	TRBJ2-2	NA	NA	16	TGCGCCAGCAGTGAGCTATGGGGGCTAGGAACCGGGGAGCTGTTTTTT	CASSELWGLGTGELFF
TRBV7-8	TRBJ1-2	few	TRBD1	13	TGTGCCAGCAGCTGGGACAGGTCGTCGGGCTACACCTTC	CASSWDRSSGYTF
TRBV24-1	TRBJ2-3	few	TRBD2	14	TGTGCCACCAAAACTAGCGGGATCACAGATACGCAGTATTTT	CATKTSGITDTQYF
TRBV7-2	TRBJ1-1	NA	NA	14	TGTGCCAGCAGCTTAAACAGGTTGAACACTGAAGCTTTCTTT	CASSLNRLNTEAFF
TRBV20-1	TRBJ1-1	once	NA	11	TGCAGTGCTACCAGGGGTACTGAAGCTTTCTTT	CSATRGTEAFF
TRBV6-5	TRBJ2-1	few	TRBD1	16	TGTGCCAGCAGTTACTCGAAAAGACAGGGGTACAATGAGCAGTTCTTC	CASSYSKRQGYNEQFF
TRBV5-1	TRBJ1-4	NA	TRBD1	15	TGCGCCAGCAGCTTGGCAGGGACAGGGGATGAAAAACTGTTTTTT	CASSLAGTGDEKLFF
TRBV7-3	TRBJ2-1	NA	NA	13	TGTGCCAGCAGCCAGGCGGGGTACAATGAGCAGTTCTTC	CASSQAGYNEQFF
TRBV9	TRBJ2-3	once	TRBD2	15	TGTGCCAGCAGCGTAGGCGGGGGAAACAGGGATACGCAGTATTTT	CASSVGGGNRDTQYF
TRBV2	TRBJ2-2	NA	NA	13	TGTGCCAGCAGAGCCGACGGACAGAGTGGACTCTTTTTT	CASRADGQSGLFF
TRBV5-6	TRBJ2-7	NA	NA	12	TGTGCCAGCAGCGCAGGGTACAACGAGCAGTACTTC	CASSAGYNEQYF
TRBV6-6	TRBJ2-1	once	NA	13	TGTGCCAGCAGCCCTCCGGAGGGCAATGAGCAGTTCTTC	CASSPPEGNEQFF
TRBV5-1	TRBJ1-4	NA	NA	14	TGCGCCAGCAGCTTGGCAGGGTCAAGAGAAAAACTGTTTTTT	CASSLAGSREKLFF
TRBV6-2/TRBV6-3	TRBJ1-1	NA	NA	15	TGTGCCAGCAGTCCGTATGGACAGCCGAACACTGAAGCTTTCTTT	CASSPYGQPNTEAFF
TRBV18	TRBJ1-1	NA	NA	14	TGTGCCAGCTCACCACTACAGACCAACACTGAAGCTTTCTTT	CASSPLQTNTEAFF
TRBV7-2	TRBJ2-5	NA	TRBD2	16	TGTGCCAGCAGCTCCCGGGCTAGCGGGGTGGGGGAGACCCAGTACTTC	CASSSRASGVGETQYF
TRBV30	TRBJ1-3	NA	NA	14	TGTGCCTGGAATAGACAGACCTCTGGAAACACCATATATTTT	CAWNRQTSGNTIYF
TRBV2	TRBJ2-5	NA	TRBD2	15	TGTGCCAGCAACGTGCGGGGGGGCGTCCAAGAGACCCAGTACTTC	CASNVRGGVQETQYF
TRBV2	TRBJ2-4	once	NA	12	TGTGCCAGCAGTGAAACCCCCCGGTTCTCTTACTTC	CASSETPRFSYF
TRBV9	TRBJ2-1	once	TRBD2	15	TGTGCCAGCAGCGTTAATAGCGGGGGGGCTTATGAGCAGTTCTTC	CASSVNSGGAYEQFF
TRBV19	TRBJ1-1	few	NA	11	TGTGCCAGTAGTATCGCGCCAGAAGCTTTCTTT	CASSIAPEAFF
TRBV7-3	TRBJ2-2	NA	NA	15	TGTGCCAGCAGCGTCAACAGAGCTAACACCGGGGAGCTGTTTTTT	CASSVNRANTGELFF
TRBV27	TRBJ1-2	NA	NA	14	TGTGCCAGCAGTTTTGGGAATAGGGAGAATGGCTACACCTTC	CASSFGNRENGYTF
TRBV7-2	TRBJ1-1	NA	NA	13	TGTGCCAGCAGCTTTCCACAGAACACTGAAGCTTTCTTT	CASSFPQNTEAFF
TRBV12-3/TRBV12-4	TRBJ2-7	few	NA	13	TGTGCCAGCAGTTGGACATCCTCCTACGAGCAGTACTTC	CASSWTSSYEQYF
TRBV11-2	TRBJ1-2	NA	TRBD1	17	TGTGCCAGCAGCTTGAGGAAAGCCGGACAGGGGAGGTTCTTCCTTACCTTC	CASSLRKAGQGRFFLTF
TRBV6-1	TRBJ1-5	NA	TRBD1	14	TGTGCCAGCAGTGGGGGACAGTTCAATCAGCCCCAGCATTTT	CASSGGQFNQPQHF
TRBV11-2	TRBJ2-7	NA	NA	14	TGTGCCAGCAGCTTAGAGCCCAGTAACTACGAGCAGTACTTC	CASSLEPSNYEQYF
TRBV6-5	TRBJ1-1	NA	TRBD1	13	TGTGCCAGCAGAGGGACAGCGAACACTGAAGCTTTCTTT	CASRGTANTEAFF